Shown below are 17 T cell receptor beta chains from a single sample sequenced in a study of blood T cell repertoires in COVID-19 (dated by TCRdb to the early 2020s). Receptor libraries were prepared by the immunoSEQ multiplex PCR assay. TCRdb mirrors the immuneACCESS table, restricted to in-frame sequences. Some clones are absent from its copies; in checked studies, under half trace to an unresolved V gene, and the reason for the others is unknown. A total of a few hundred thousand clones appear in this sample, around 80% of them only once. Jointly, the top ten make up about 1.4% of the sample. The source material was peripheral blood. These receptors all stem from a woman between 35 and 50 years old who had recovered from COVID-19.

This chain connects TRBV9 to TRBJ2-1; D ambiguous. The germline CDR1 and CDR2 sequences are SGDLS and YYNGEE. This CDR3 is built from 15 residues. Between the trimmed V and J ends, which lost 0 bases and 9 bases, there was a span of 16 bases. CDR3: CASSVGEFLGSEQFF. The CDR3 bases are TGTGCCAGCAGCGTAGGTGAATTCCTTGGTAGTGAGCAGTTCTTC.

This chain joins TRBV7-2 and TRBJ1-2, with 10 bases aligning to TRBD1. V lost 5 bases to trimming and J lost 6 bases; unmatched junction nucleotides: 3. Looked up from germline, CDR1 is SGHTA and CDR2 is FQGNSA. The length of the CDR3 is 13 residues. CDR3 bases: TGTGCCAGCAGCGGGACAGGGGTGGATGGCTACACCTTC. Its protein product is CASSGTGVDGYTF.

The V call is TRBV7-2, the J call TRBJ2-1, with 10 bases identical to TRBD2. The CDR3 is made up of 15 amino acids. Germline V gives CDR1 SGHTA, CDR2 FQGNSA. V trimming: 5 bases; J trimming: 3 bases; junction bases outside the gene matches: 4. The CDR3 bases are TGTGCCAGCAGCCCTAGCGGGGGAGACTACAATGAGCAGTTCTTC. Translating it yields CASSPSGGDYNEQFF.

The CDR3 DNA reads TGTGCCAGCAGCCAAGACCCCGGGGGTTCTGGGCCCCACACCTTC. This encodes CASSQDPGGSGPHTF. The genes are TRBV3-1 (or the pseudogene TRBV3-2) and TRBJ1-2, with D maybe TRBD1 (5 bases). CDR3 size: 15 residues. CDR1 and CDR2 from the germline V gene are LGHDT and YNNKEL (reference sequence). V lost 0 bases, J lost 12 bases, and 20 bases lay in between.

The chain has TRBV2 and TRBJ1-6; TRBD1 aligns across 9 bases. The CDR3 has 15 residues. The V segment lost 8 bases and the J segment 9 bases; nucleotides outside the gene matches: 11. Germline values: CDR1 SNHLY, CDR2 FYNNEI. CDR3 sequence reads: CASEVRQGVRSPLHF. Here the CDR3 DNA reads TGTGCCAGCGAGGTCCGACAGGGGGTACGTTCACCCCTCCACTTT.

V and J are TRBV7-2 and TRBJ1-5; tentatively, D is TRBD1 (6 bases). The length of the CDR3 is 14 residues. CDR1 is SGHTA and CDR2 is FQGNSA in the germline V gene. Trimming shortened V by 4 bases and J by 3 bases, and 10 bases separated the two germline ends. The CDR3 loop is CASSSRQVNQPQHF. CDR3 nucleotide sequence: TGTGCCAGCAGCTCCAGACAGGTCAATCAGCCCCAGCATTTT. The variable domain in full, completed from reference TRBV7-2 and TRBJ1-5, reads GAGVSQSPSNKVTEKGKDVELRCDPISGHTALYWYRQSLGQGLEFLIYFQGNSAPDKSGLPSDRFSAERTGGSVSTLTIQRTQQEDSAVYLCASSSRQVNQPQHFGDGTRLSIL.

The V call is TRBV29-1, the J call TRBJ1-4; the D gene is possibly TRBD1 (6 bases). The germline CDR1 and CDR2 sequences are SQVTM and ANQGSEA. CDR3 length: 12 amino acids. V dropped 7 bases and J dropped 8 bases, with 14 bases sitting between them. CDR3 amino acids: CSGRTEGEKLFF. The CDR3 DNA is TGCAGCGGGAGGACAGAGGGGGAAAAACTGTTTTTT.

The chain recombines TRBV5-1 with TRBJ1-6; maybe TRBD1 (6 bases). Trimming shortened V by 4 bases and J by 7 bases, and 12 bases separated the two germline ends. This CDR3 is built from 14 residues. Germline V gene data show CDR1 as SGHRS and CDR2 as YFSETQ. Here the CDR3 reads CASSERQGNSPLHF. In DNA, the CDR3 is TGCGCCAGCAGCGAACGCCAGGGGAATTCACCCCTCCACTTT.

The chain recombines TRBV6-5 with TRBJ1-1, with TRBD1 as a possible D gene (5 bases). The V and J ends lost 2 bases and 8 bases respectively, with 12 bases between them. CDR1 MNHEY and CDR2 SVGAGI come from the germline V gene. This CDR3 is 13 amino acids long. CDR3 nucleotide sequence: TGTGCCAGCAGTTACCAGCAGGGAATGGAAGCTTTCTTT. As protein: CASSYQQGMEAFF.

The chain couples TRBV7-2 to TRBJ1-4; perhaps TRBD1 as D (5 bases). The CDR3 has 14 amino acids. V lost 4 bases and J lost 8, with 14 bases in between. The germline V gene has CDR1 SGHTA and CDR2 FQGNSA. DNA for the CDR3: TGTGCCAGCAGCTCTTCCAGGGAAAACGAAAAACTGTTTTTT. Translation: CASSSSRENEKLFF.

V usage is TRBV7-3 and J usage is TRBJ1-1; weak D call: TRBD1 (6 bases). The CDR3 consists of 13 residues. Between the trimmed V and J ends, which lost 2 bases and 7 bases, there was a span of 11 bases. CDR1 and CDR2 from the germline V gene are SGHTA and FQGTGA. The CDR3 nucleotides are TGTGCCAGCAGCTTATCAGGGGCTGGTGAAGCTTTCTTT. Its translation is CASSLSGAGEAFF.

The gene calls are TRBV11-2 and TRBJ2-1; 9 bases match TRBD1. There are 14 residues in the CDR3. The V gene end was trimmed by 5 bases and the J gene end by 9 bases; junction bases not matched to a gene: 8. Germline-derived CDR1 and CDR2 are SGHAT and FQNNGV. As DNA, the CDR3 is TGTGCCAGCAGCCTCGGGACAGGGACGCGTGAGCAGTTCTTC. This gives the protein CASSLGTGTREQFF.

The sample holds a few counts of this clone. The chain employs TRBV15 and TRBJ2-3, with D perhaps TRBD1 (6 bases). V dropped 0 bases and J dropped 2 bases, with 12 bases sitting between them. The CDR3 is made up of 16 amino acids. Germline CDR1 and CDR2: LNHNV and YYDKDF (reference sequence). This CDR3 reads CATSRDQGQSTDTQYF. In DNA, the CDR3 is TGTGCCACCAGCAGAGATCAAGGACAGTCCACAGATACGCAGTATTTT.

The V call is TRBV28, the J call TRBJ2-3, with a possible D match to TRBD1 (5 bases). The CDR3 extends over 16 amino acids. Germline V gene lookup returns CDR1 MDHEN and CDR2 SYDVKM. Deletions cut 9 bases from V and 2 bases from J, with 21 bases between. The DNA for the CDR3 is TGTGCCAGTATTTCCCCTGTGGGGCTTTCCACAGATACGCAGTATTTT. Translated, it gives CASISPVGLSTDTQYF.

The chain is built from TRBV10-3 and TRBJ2-5, with TRBD2 as a possible D gene (6 bases). The CDR3 spans 15 residues. The V end was cut by 0 bases, the J end by 3 bases, with 11 bases between. The germline gives CDR1 ENHRY, CDR2 SYGVKD. The CDR3 protein is CAISESTSLKETQYF. For the CDR3, the DNA is TGTGCCATCAGTGAGTCGACTAGTCTGAAAGAGACCCAGTACTTC.

This clone was counted a few times. V usage is TRBV5-1 and J usage is TRBJ2-7; D perhaps matches TRBD1 (6 bases). This CDR3 is 16 amino acids long. The germline V gene has CDR1 SGHRS and CDR2 YFSETQ. Trimming left V 0 bases short and J 2 bases short, with 15 bases between. CDR3 nucleotide sequence: TGCGCCAGCAGCTTGGTGGGGGCAGGGGCCCCCTACGAGCAGTACTTC. This codes for CASSLVGAGAPYEQYF.

The chain combines TRBV5-1 with TRBJ2-7, with no clear D. The V gene lost 3 bases and the J gene lost 3 bases, with 10 bases spanning the gap. The CDR3 spans 13 residues. Germline lookup yields CDR1 SGHRS and CDR2 YFSETQ. CDR3 loop: CASSSTHSYEQYF. The CDR3 nucleotides are TGCGCCAGCAGCTCAACCCACAGCTACGAGCAGTACTTC. Combining the CDR3 with reference TRBV5-1 and TRBJ2-7 gives the whole variable domain KAGVTQTPRYLIKTRGQQVTLSCSPISGHRSVSWYQQTPGQGLQFLFEYFSETQRNKGNFPGRFSGRQFSNSRSEMNVSTLELGDSALYLCASSSTHSYEQYFGPGTRLTVT.